This entry features one T cell receptor (beta chain) sequence. These data come from a study of T cells after yellow fever vaccination. TCRdb reprocessed the 5' RACE reads with MiXCR, giving one entry per CDR3 protein. This table has about 340,000 distinct CDR3 sequences, about 4% appearing once. With 1 base removed from V and 9 bases from J, the gap between germline ends came to 13 bases. CDR3 length: 15 amino acids. CDR1 is SGHTA and CDR2 is FQGNSA in the germline V gene. The TCR comes from a man between 18 and 29 years old who received the YFV17D yellow fever vaccine. The material sequenced was PBMCs, taken 5 days after the yellow fever booster vaccination. The genes are TRBV7-2 and TRBJ1-6; the D is unclear. The CDR3: CASSLEAASASPLHF. The CDR3 DNA reads as TGTGCCAGCAGCTTAGAGGCGGCGAGTGCTTCACCCCTCCACTTT.